This T cell receptor (beta chain) was captured in a study of blood T cell repertoires in COVID-19. Study background: Acute and convalescent COVID-19 specimens originated in the United States, Italy and Spain.

In the authors' methods: Reference gene primer amplification yielded estimated nucleated cell counts. Measured with immunoSEQ multiplex PCR; TCRdb has only the in-frame clones, and not every one. That table supplies the V and J calls and clone size; D and trimming were determined from the DNA. This sample has about 55,000 clones, with 75% to 85% found just once. This CDR3 comprises 16 residues. Trimming shortened V by 1 base and J by 0 bases, and 10 bases separated the two germline ends. CDR1 and CDR2 from the germline V gene are LGHNA and YNFKEQ. This sequence joins TRBV4-2 and TRBJ2-1; D is undetermined. The source material was peripheral blood. This clonotype originated in a human donor in a cohort sampled during active COVID-19. Here the CDR3 reads CASSQGWSSSYNEQFF. The CDR3 region has the DNA TGTGCCAGCAGCCAAGGTTGGAGTAGCTCCTACAATGAGCAGTTCTTC.